This T cell receptor (beta chain) originates from a study of cytomegalovirus exposure and HLA in healthy donors. Study observations and caveats: The study designated about 160 TCR beta chains cytomegalovirus-associated.

About this clone: Its cognate antigen is unknown.

Primers included in the PCR were 60 Vbeta and 13 Jbeta primers. Using immunoSEQ multiplex PCR, the repertoire was profiled, and TCRdb retains in-frame clones only, with some absent. The sample holds about 81,000 clones, around four fifths seen once. This TCR was sampled from a man aged 45-60 years in good health and CMV-seropositive. The sequenced sample was PBMCs.

The chain's CDR3 is CASSQEKEDIQYF. The CDR3 DNA sequence: TGCGCCAGCAGCCAAGAGAAGGAGGACATTCAGTACTTC. The chain joins TRBV4-3 to TRBJ2-4; the D gene is possibly TRBD2 (5 bases). Trimming took 0 bases from V and 8 from J, leaving 8 bases between them. In germline, CDR1 is LGHNA, CDR2 YSLEER. The CDR3 has 13 amino acids.